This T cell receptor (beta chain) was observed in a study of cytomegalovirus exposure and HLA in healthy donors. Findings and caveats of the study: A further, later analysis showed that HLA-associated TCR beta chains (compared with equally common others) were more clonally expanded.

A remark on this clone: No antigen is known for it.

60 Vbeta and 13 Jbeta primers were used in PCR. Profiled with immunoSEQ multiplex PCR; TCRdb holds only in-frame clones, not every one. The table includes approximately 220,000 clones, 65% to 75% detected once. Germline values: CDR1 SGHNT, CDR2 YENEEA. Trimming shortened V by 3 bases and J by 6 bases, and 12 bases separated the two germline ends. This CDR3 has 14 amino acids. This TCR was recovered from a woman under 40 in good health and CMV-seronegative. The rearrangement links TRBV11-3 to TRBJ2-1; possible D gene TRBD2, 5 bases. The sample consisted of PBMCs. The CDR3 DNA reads TGTGCCAGCAGCTTGGACTCTGGGGTCAATGAGCAGTTCTTC. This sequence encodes CASSLDSGVNEQFF.